Sequencing of this TCR beta chain was carried out in a study of blood T cell repertoires in COVID-19. Whole-study context: The samples span acute and convalescent COVID-19 from the United States, Italy and Spain.

Cohort placement rested on clinical history that participants reported themselves. All recovered Cohort 3 donors got two negative PCRs, got clearance, or saw symptom resolution. Germline assignment: CDR1 KGHDR and CDR2 SFDVKD. This CDR3 comprises 16 residues. Trimming took 0 bases from V and 4 from J, leaving 14 bases between them. Under the authors' procedure: The assay estimated nucleated cells by amplifying reference gene primers. TCRdb keeps only in-frame clones here, not all; method: immunoSEQ multiplex PCR. V and J calls and clone size are those listed in that table; D and trimming were worked out from the DNA. The sample shows a few hundred thousand clones, about 86% of them seen only once.

Sequencing used PBMCs or T cells enriched from blood (not recorded which). This TCR was recovered from a man between 50 and 59 years old who had recovered from COVID-19. V and J are TRBV24-1 and TRBJ2-5; TRBD1 might be the D (6 bases). As DNA, the CDR3 is TGTGCCACCAGTGATTTGCAAGGACAGTTCGGAGAGACCCAGTACTTC. Residues: CATSDLQGQFGETQYF.